Following are 28 T cell receptor beta chains from one sample sequenced in a study of cytomegalovirus exposure and HLA in healthy donors. It was with 60 Vbeta and 13 Jbeta primers that the PCR ran. Using immunoSEQ multiplex PCR, the repertoire was profiled, and TCRdb retains in-frame clones only, with some absent. The repertoire consists of more than 85,000 clones, with 55% to 75% occurring once and the leading ten covering 5.4%. The sample taken for sequencing was PBMCs. Receptors were obtained from an older woman in good health and CMV-seropositive.

This sequence joins TRBV5-1 and TRBJ2-5; 10 bases match TRBD1. V was clipped by 4 bases and J by 4 bases; unmatched bases: 4. The CDR3 extends over 14 amino acids. The germline V gene encodes CDR1 SGHRS and CDR2 YFSETQ. The CDR3, as DNA: TGCGCCAGCAGCCCCGGGACAGGGGTAGAGACCCAGTACTTC. This sequence encodes CASSPGTGVETQYF.

The CDR3 reads CASSQQGERGEQYF. CDR3 DNA sequence: TGTGCCAGCAGCCAACAGGGGGAAAGGGGCGAGCAGTACTTC. The chain is built from TRBV7-9 and TRBJ2-7, with 8 bases fitting TRBD1. CDR1 is SEHNR, CDR2 FQNEAQ, per germline (reference sequence). This CDR3 region has 14 residues. V shed 5 bases and J 6 bases; nucleotides not matched to a gene: 9. Complete variable domain (other parts from reference TRBV7-9 and TRBJ2-7): DTGVSQNPRHKITKRGQNVTFRCDPISEHNRLYWYRQTLGQGPEFLTYFQNEAQLEKSRLLSDRFSAERPKGSFSTLEIQRTEQGDSAMYLCASSQQGERGEQYFGPGTRLTVT.

DNA of the CDR3: TGTGCCTGCCAGACCCGAGGCACTGAAGCTTTCTTT. Amino acids: CACQTRGTEAFF. The rearrangement links TRBV30 to TRBJ1-1; D call uncertain. The CDR3 has 12 amino acids. V lost 6 bases and J lost 4, with 12 bases in between. Germline-derived CDR1 and CDR2 are GTSNPN and SVGIG (reference sequence). The whole variable domain, remainder taken from reference TRBV30 and TRBJ1-1, is SQTIHQWPATLVQPVGSPLSLECTVEGTSNPNLYWYRQAAGRGLQLLFYSVGIGQISSEVPQNLSASRPQDRQFILSSKKLLLSDSGFYLCACQTRGTEAFFGQGTRLTVV.

The rearrangement uses TRBV7-2 and TRBJ1-4, with unresolved D. V shed 2 bases and J shed 2 bases, with 9 bases lying between them. Germline V lookup: CDR1 SGHTA, CDR2 FQGNSA. This CDR3 has 15 residues. CDR3 sequence reads: CASSLSGFTNEKLFF. The CDR3 DNA reads TGTGCCAGCAGCTTATCGGGGTTCACTAATGAAAAACTGTTTTTT.

The count of this clone is one. The chain combines TRBV7-8 with TRBJ2-5; D call uncertain. The CDR3 runs 14 residues. From germline, CDR1 is SGHVS and CDR2 FQNEAQ. Trimming took off 5 bases at V and 2 bases at J, with 12 bases between the two ends. The CDR3 reads CASSQNPGQETQYF. As DNA, the CDR3 is TGTGCCAGCAGCCAAAACCCGGGTCAAGAGACCCAGTACTTC.

The DNA for the CDR3 is TGTGCCAGCAGTTACTTTTCCAGGGGCAATCAGCCCCAGCATTTT. It translates to CASSYFSRGNQPQHF. This chain joins TRBV6-5 and TRBJ1-5, with TRBD1 as a possible D gene (5 bases). The CDR3 totals 15 residues. Trimming stripped 1 base from V and 2 bases from J, with 9 bases between. CDR1 is MNHEY, CDR2 SVGAGI, per germline.

The rearrangement links TRBV19 to TRBJ1-2; 8 bases map to TRBD1. Per germline, CDR1 LNHDA and CDR2 SQIVND (reference sequence). Unmatched junction bases numbered 5, after V lost 4 bases and J lost 1 base. This CDR3 has 15 amino acids. The CDR3 DNA sequence: TGTGCCAGTAGTAGGGGACAGGCTTATAACTATGGCTACACCTTC. It translates to CASSRGQAYNYGYTF.

This chain joins TRBV6-6 and TRBJ1-1, with D unclear. V gave up 8 bases and J gave up 1 base, with 8 bases separating them. The CDR3 extends over 12 amino acids. Germline assignment: CDR1 MNHNY and CDR2 SVGAGI (reference sequence). Here the CDR3 DNA reads TGTGCCAGCCTCCTGTCGAACACTGAAGCTTTCTTT. As protein: CASLLSNTEAFF.

This chain uses TRBV18 with TRBJ1-3; possible D gene TRBD1, 5 bases. Germline-derived CDR1 and CDR2 are KGHSH and LQKENI. V was pared by 3 bases and J by 4 bases, with 16 bases between. The CDR3 length is 16 residues. The CDR3 DNA reads TGTGCCAGCTCACCTCCAACAGGCGCTCAAGGAAACACCATATATTTT. This sequence encodes CASSPPTGAQGNTIYF.

This clone was found a few times. V is TRBV7-9 and J is TRBJ2-2, with TRBD2 matching over 7 bases. CDR1 is SEHNR and CDR2 is FQNEAQ in the germline V gene (reference sequence). J lost 2 bases, V lost 4 bases, and 4 bases had no gene match. The CDR3 runs 15 residues. CDR3 nucleotide sequence: TGTGCCAGCAGCTACCAGCGGGGAAACACCGGGGAGCTGTTTTTT. This sequence encodes CASSYQRGNTGELFF.

The V gene is TRBV18, the J gene TRBJ1-5; TRBD1 agrees at 9 bases. The germline gives CDR1 KGHSH, CDR2 LQKENI. The CDR3 has 15 residues. The V gene end was trimmed by 3 bases and the J gene end by 5 bases; junction bases not matched to a gene: 5. The CDR3 region has the DNA TGTGCCAGCTCACCCACCGGGACAGGGTATCAGCCCCAGCATTTT. Its protein product is CASSPTGTGYQPQHF.

The chain uses TRBV9 and TRBJ1-2; perhaps TRBD1 as D (6 bases). Germline lookup yields CDR1 SGDLS and CDR2 YYNGEE. With 3 bases removed from V and 3 bases from J, the gap between germline ends came to 15 bases. The CDR3 spans 15 residues. The CDR3 protein is CASSGAPAGDYGYTF. CDR3 bases: TGTGCCAGCAGCGGAGCACCGGCAGGGGACTATGGCTACACCTTC.

This sequence joins TRBV6-1 and TRBJ1-5; a possible D gene is TRBD1 (5 bases). Germline-derived CDR1 and CDR2 are MNHNS and SASEGT. Trimming shortened V by 1 base and J by 0 bases, and 10 bases separated the two germline ends. The CDR3 totals 16 residues. CDR3 sequence reads: CASSEGRAPSNQPQHF. As DNA, the CDR3 is TGTGCCAGCAGTGAAGGCAGGGCCCCTAGCAATCAGCCCCAGCATTTT.

The V call is TRBV7-9, the J call TRBJ1-1, with 8 bases matching TRBD1. The CDR3 has 16 amino acids. Germline CDR1 and CDR2: SEHNR and FQNEAQ (reference sequence). The J segment lost 0 bases and the V segment lost 3 bases, leaving 6 bases of the junction unmatched. The CDR3 bases are TGTGCCAGCAGCTTGTGGTCAGGGGGCTTGAACACTGAAGCTTTCTTT. This codes for CASSLWSGGLNTEAFF.

The chain combines TRBV7-9 with TRBJ1-6; D may be TRBD1 (5 bases). In germline, CDR1 is SEHNR, CDR2 FQNEAQ (reference sequence). Trimming took off 7 bases at V and 8 bases at J, with 15 bases between the two ends. The CDR3 contains 14 residues. The CDR3 sequence is CASTRAGSDSPLHF. CDR3 nucleotide sequence: TGTGCCAGCACCAGGGCAGGGTCGGATTCACCCCTCCACTTT.

V usage is TRBV21-1 and J usage is TRBJ1-5. TRBV21-1 is labeled a pseudogene. The CDR3 consists of 15 residues. This CDR3 reads CASREGAGDNQPQHF. The CDR3 DNA reads as TGTGCCAGCAGGGAAGGGGCGGGGGACAATCAGCCCCAGCATTTT.

The V and J genes are TRBV6-5 and TRBJ2-7, with D perhaps matching TRBD1 (5 bases). Germline V gene data show CDR1 as MNHEY and CDR2 as SVGAGI. Trimming stripped 6 bases from V and 1 base from J, with 16 bases between. The CDR3 is 15 residues long. The CDR3: CASSRTPLVSYEQYF. The CDR3 DNA is TGTGCCAGCAGCCGGACACCACTCGTATCCTACGAGCAGTACTTC.

The chain links TRBV10-3 to TRBJ2-5; a weak D match, TRBD1 (6 bases). V was clipped by 3 bases and J by 5 bases, with 16 bases between them. This CDR3 comprises 15 residues. Germline V gene data show CDR1 as ENHRY and CDR2 as SYGVKD. CDR3 region: CAISDRQVSGETQYF. The CDR3 DNA follows: TGTGCCATCAGTGATAGACAGGTTTCCGGGGAGACCCAGTACTTC.

The chain employs TRBV10-1 and TRBJ2-3; the D is unclear. Trimming removed 2 bases from V and 6 bases from J, with 6 bases in between. Germline assignment: CDR1 WNHNN and CDR2 SYGVQD (reference sequence). This CDR3 is 12 amino acids long. The DNA of the CDR3 is TGCGCCAGCAGTGAGCGACTTGATACGCAGTATTTT. Translation: CASSERLDTQYF.

The V gene is TRBV7-8, the J gene TRBJ1-1; D is unclear. Trimming left V 4 bases short and J 4 bases short, with 13 bases between. The CDR3 loop spans 14 amino acids. Germline V gene sequence: CDR1 SGHVS, CDR2 FQNEAQ. CDR3 loop: CASSSGLGGTEAFF. The DNA of the CDR3 is TGTGCCAGCAGCTCGGGCCTCGGAGGCACTGAAGCTTTCTTT.

This chain uses TRBV7-2 with TRBJ2-5; TRBD2 agrees at 12 bases. This CDR3 has 18 amino acids. Germline CDR1 is SGHTA and CDR2 is FQGNSA. Unmatched junction bases numbered 10, after V lost 0 bases and J lost 5 bases. The CDR3 DNA reads as TGTGCCAGCAGCTTAGCATATCTAGCGGGGGGGAGGGGGGAGACCCAGTACTTC. This sequence encodes CASSLAYLAGGRGETQYF.

V usage is TRBV30 and J usage is TRBJ2-7; D unclear. V lost 0 bases to trimming and J lost 12 bases, with 12 bases between them. CDR1 and CDR2 from the germline V gene are GTSNPN and SVGIG (reference sequence). There are 11 residues in the CDR3. CDR3 DNA: TGTGCCTGGAGTGTAGCCACCGAGGCGTACTTC. Encoded protein: CAWSVATEAYF.

On this clone: Different DNA sequences within this sample yield the same CDR3. The chain carries TRBV12-5 and TRBJ1-6, with TRBD1 matching over 9 bases. Trimming at V came to 3 bases and at J to 5 bases, leaving 2 bases not matched to a gene. Per germline, CDR1 LGHNT and CDR2 FRNRAP. The length of the CDR3 is 15 residues. The CDR3 loop is CASGLQGADNSPLHF. The DNA for the CDR3 is TGTGCTAGTGGTTTACAGGGGGCCGATAATTCACCCCTCCACTTT.

V is TRBV7-9 and J is TRBJ1-6, with TRBD1 identical over 7 bases. With V trimmed by 5 bases and J by 7 bases, 5 bases remained unmatched. Per the germline V gene, CDR1 is SEHNR and CDR2 is FQNEAQ (reference sequence). This CDR3 spans 14 amino acids. The CDR3 here is CASSLTGANSPLHF. CDR3 DNA: TGTGCCAGCAGCCTCACAGGGGCCAATTCACCCCTCCACTTT.

This chain joins TRBV7-9 and TRBJ2-7; weak D call: TRBD1 (6 bases). The CDR3 totals 14 residues. Germline V gene lookup returns CDR1 SEHNR and CDR2 FQNEAQ (reference sequence). V was shortened by 5 bases and J by 5 bases, with 16 bases between the two germline ends. In nucleotides, the CDR3 is TGTGCCAGCAGCCCCCCCCAGGGGCGGCACGAGCAGTACTTC. This sequence encodes CASSPPQGRHEQYF.

CDR3 amino acids: CAWRPNRGNSYNSPLHF. CDR3 nucleotide sequence: TGTGCCTGGAGACCAAACAGGGGAAATTCCTATAATTCACCCCTCCACTTT. The chain joins TRBV30 to TRBJ1-6; 7 nucleotides align to TRBD1. Germline V gene lookup returns CDR1 GTSNPN and CDR2 SVGIG (reference sequence). V lost 3 bases and J lost 1; bases outside the gene matches: 9. The CDR3 runs 17 residues.

The CDR3 protein is CASSGSGGPADTQYF. Here the CDR3 DNA reads TGCGCCAGCAGCGGTAGCGGGGGGCCCGCAGATACGCAGTATTTT. The chain links TRBV5-1 to TRBJ2-3; 10 bases agree with TRBD2. The CDR3 has 15 residues. CDR1 and CDR2 from the germline V gene are SGHRS and YFSETQ. The V gene end was trimmed by 4 bases and the J gene end by 4 bases; junction bases not matched to a gene: 6.

This clone was found a few times. The chain is built from TRBV7-9 and TRBJ1-1; D not certain. CDR1 SEHNR and CDR2 FQNEAQ come from the germline V gene (reference sequence). Trimming stripped 6 bases from V and 1 base from J, with 15 bases between. This CDR3 has 15 residues. The CDR3 sequence is CASSHPGGKNTEAFF. The DNA of the CDR3 is TGTGCCAGCAGTCACCCCGGAGGGAAGAACACTGAAGCTTTCTTT.